The source of this TCR beta chain is a study of human T cells and chemical hapten exposure. About the research overall: Patients' scalps got diphenylcyclopropenone weekly throughout the approximately 25-week study.

Germline V gene lookup returns CDR1 SGHRS and CDR2 YFSETQ. This CDR3 contains 15 residues. With 4 bases clipped from V and 2 bases from J, the junction kept 5 bases outside the gene matches. This clonotype was seen a handful of times. Its antigen is undetermined. Described time point: patch test 3, about 24 weeks after DPC sensitization. Specified treatment: therapeutic diphenylcyclopropenone sensitization with weekly scalp DPC. Total RNA was extracted from unfractionated whole blood. Regarding the study as a whole: Versus controls, significantly more large CDR3 similarity clusters arose from expanded TCRs.

In the original processing: Per sample, the median was around 96,000 TCRs, with values from around 20,000 to 690,000. Via MiXCR, TCRdb re-called the RACE reads, giving one row per CDR3 protein. The V and J calls follow TCRdb's processing rather than the paper's. The table lists about 97,000 distinct CDR3 sequences, roughly a quarter of them singletons. The chain joins TRBV5-1 to TRBJ2-1; the match to TRBD1 covers 8 bases. Sequencing used whole blood, obtained in connection with sensitization to the hapten diphenylcyclopropenone (DPC). The TCR comes from a man in his forties or fifties with alopecia areata. Some clones in this sample may be carry-over from other donors' samples. The CDR3 protein is CASSLQGDPYNEQFF. CDR3 sequence (DNA): TGCGCCAGCAGCCTACAGGGGGACCCCTACAATGAGCAGTTCTTC.